Described below is a single TCR beta chain sequence and its context. Its antigen is as yet unknown. This sample is part of a study of glioma-infiltrating T cells. Broader study findings: Only very few CDR3 sequences appeared in both tissue and blood.

V shed 5 bases and J shed 3 bases, with 10 bases lying between them. The V gene's germline CDR1 is SGHVS and CDR2 FQNEAQ. This CDR3 has 14 residues. The iRepertoire nested amplicon-rescue multiplex PCR amplified TCR alpha and beta CDR3s from RNA. In TCRdb, the multiplex PCR reads were re-called with MiXCR into one record per CDR3 protein. Among about 93,000 distinct CDR3 sequences, roughly 37% were seen once, and the ten largest hold 35% to 40%. Sequencing was carried out using glioma tissue, nonneoplastic brain tissue, or PBMCs (not recorded which). The rearrangement uses TRBV7-8 and TRBJ2-2; possibly TRBD1 for D (5 bases). The clonotype comes from a human donor with low-grade glioma or glioblastoma, undergoing nonglioma brain surgery, or in good health (not recorded which). CDR3 nucleotide sequence: TGTGCCAGCAGCGTGGGGCTCGACACCGGGGAGCTGTTTTTT. This codes for CASSVGLDTGELFF.